These 29 T cell receptor beta chains were sequenced from one sample in a study of preoperative IRX-2 immunotherapy in early breast cancer. Here immunoSEQ multiplex PCR was the method, and the copy in TCRdb shows in-frame clones only, minus some. The table lists some 30,000 clones, roughly 90% of them singletons, with roughly 1.6% in the top ten. Treatment denoted: preoperative locoregional IRX-2 cytokine immunotherapy. The source was tumor tissue, collected after IRX-2 immunotherapy. These TCRs come from a human donor with breast cancer.

The rearrangement links TRBV6-8 to TRBJ1-1, with 7 bases aligning to TRBD1. The CDR3 is made up of 14 amino acids. Per germline, CDR1 MNHGY and CDR2 SAAAGT. Trimming cost V 5 bases and J 2 bases; bases outside gene matches: 5. The CDR3 nucleotides are TGTGCCAGCAGTGGATACAGGGGCAACACTGAAGCTTTCTTT. Protein product: CASSGYRGNTEAFF.

The chain carries TRBV28 and TRBJ2-3; D remains ambiguous. The V end was cut by 9 bases, the J end by 4 bases, with 17 bases between. The CDR3 extends over 14 amino acids. The germline V gene has CDR1 MDHEN and CDR2 SYDVKM. In DNA, the CDR3 is TGTGCCAGTCAGCTGTCGGGCGGCTCAGATACGCAGTATTTT. This translates into CASQLSGGSDTQYF.

The chain employs TRBV25-1 and TRBJ1-5, with 7 nucleotides matching TRBD1. Germline V gives CDR1 MGHDK, CDR2 SYGVNS. V dropped 6 bases and J dropped 3; count of bases not matched to a gene: 14. This CDR3 contains 17 residues. The CDR3 loop reads CASRGAAAGGFNQPQHF. Here the CDR3 DNA reads TGTGCCAGCAGGGGGGCCGCGGCAGGGGGTTTCAATCAGCCCCAGCATTTT.

Relative to its sample, this clone is medium-sized. The chain uses TRBV11-3 and TRBJ2-1, with a possible D match to TRBD2 (6 bases). The CDR3 has 16 amino acids. Germline assignment: CDR1 SGHNT and CDR2 YENEEA. The germline V and J ends were trimmed by 3 bases and 0 bases, with 12 bases remaining between them. For the CDR3, the DNA is TGTGCCAGCAGCTTGAGTGCGGGACGCTCCTACAATGAGCAGTTCTTC. Residues: CASSLSAGRSYNEQFF. The entire variable domain, with the rest obtained from reference TRBV11-3 and TRBJ2-1, is as follows: EAGVVQSPRYKIIEKKQPVAFWCNPISGHNTLYWYLQNLGQGPELLIRYENEEAVDDSQLPKDRFSAERLKGVDSTLKIQPAELGDSAVYLCASSLSAGRSYNEQFFGPGTRLTVL.

This clone was seen only once. The chain couples TRBV6-8 to TRBJ1-1, with D tentatively TRBD1 (5 bases). Per germline, CDR1 MNHGY and CDR2 SAAAGT. The CDR3 is 14 amino acids. Trimming took off 6 bases at V and 1 base at J, with 12 bases between the two ends. Written as DNA, the CDR3 is TGTGCCAGCAGAAGGATGGGGACGAACACTGAAGCTTTCTTT. Amino acid sequence: CASRRMGTNTEAFF.

CDR3 DNA sequence: TGCGCCAGCAGCTCTACAGGGTCTGGAAACACCATATATTTT. Protein product: CASSSTGSGNTIYF. The chain recombines TRBV5-1 with TRBJ1-3; tentative D call: TRBD1 (6 bases). V was shortened by 3 bases and J by 1 base, with 8 bases between the two germline ends. Germline CDR1 is SGHRS and CDR2 is YFSETQ. The length of the CDR3 is 14 residues.

The chain links TRBV28 to TRBJ1-1; 10 nucleotides agree with TRBD1. The germline CDR1 and CDR2 sequences are MDHEN and SYDVKM. V gave up 3 bases and J gave up 5 bases; unmatched junction bases: 9. The CDR3 extends over 16 amino acids. CDR3 sequence: CASSFASTGGSTEAFF. Here the CDR3 DNA reads TGTGCCAGCAGTTTCGCTTCGACAGGGGGCTCAACTGAAGCTTTCTTT.

The CDR3 is CASTPPSTDTQYF. The CDR3 DNA reads as TGTGCCAGTACTCCGCCTAGCACAGATACGCAGTATTTT. The chain has TRBV19 and TRBJ2-3, with no clear D. Per the germline V gene, CDR1 is LNHDA and CDR2 is SQIVND (reference sequence). This CDR3 spans 13 amino acids. V dropped 7 bases and J dropped 0 bases, with 8 bases sitting between them. Supplemented by reference TRBV19 and TRBJ2-3, the full variable domain reads DGGITQSPKYLFRKEGQNVTLSCEQNLNHDAMYWYRQDPGQGLRLIYYSQIVNDFQKGDIAEGYSVSREKKESFPLTVTSAQKNPTAFYLCASTPPSTDTQYFGPGTRLTVL.

The chain recombines TRBV6-8 with TRBJ1-2; D perhaps matches TRBD1 (5 bases). This CDR3 contains 15 residues. The germline CDR1 and CDR2 sequences are MNHGY and SAAAGT. V shed 0 bases and J shed 6 bases, with 14 bases lying between them. CDR3 DNA: TGTGCCAGCAGTTACTCGAAGGGGAAGCGGAATGGCTACACCTTC. This translates into CASSYSKGKRNGYTF.

The chain is built from TRBV11-3 and TRBJ2-7; perhaps TRBD2 as D (5 bases). CDR1 is SGHNT and CDR2 is YENEEA in the germline V gene. CDR3 length: 14 amino acids. Trimming removed 3 bases at V and 2 bases at J, with 11 bases between. The CDR3 bases are TGTGCCAGCAGCTTCCGGGATCGGGCCTACGAGCAGTACGTC. Encoded protein: CASSFRDRAYEQYV.

The J gene is TRBJ2-3, the V gene TRBV29-1, with TRBD2 as a possible D gene (7 bases). Per the germline V gene, CDR1 is SQVTM and CDR2 is ANQGSEA. Trimming shortened V by 6 bases and J by 0 bases, and 16 bases separated the two germline ends. The CDR3 runs 15 residues. CDR3 bases: TGCAGCGTCTCGGGCGGGGGCCCGAGCACAGATACGCAGTATTTT. Translation: CSVSGGGPSTDTQYF.

The CDR3: CASGVDSGYMEQYF. The CDR3 nucleotides read TGTGCTAGTGGTGTGGACAGTGGGTATATGGAGCAGTACTTC. The chain has TRBV12-5 and TRBJ2-7; D possibly corresponds to TRBD1 (6 bases). The CDR3 extends over 14 amino acids. CDR1 is LGHNT, CDR2 FRNRAP, per germline. Trimming took 5 bases from V and 7 from J, leaving 18 bases between them.

The chain combines TRBV7-2 with TRBJ2-7; 13 bases align to TRBD2. J gave up 3 bases and V 1 base, and 0 bases lay outside the gene matches. The V gene's germline CDR1 is SGHTA and CDR2 FQGNSA. The CDR3 is made up of 15 amino acids. In DNA form, the CDR3 reads TGTGCCAGCAGCTTAGGACTAGCGGGGGGCTACGAGCAGTACTTC. Amino acid sequence: CASSLGLAGGYEQYF.

V and J are TRBV7-7 and TRBJ1-2; no clear D. Trimming pared 4 bases from V and 4 bases from J, leaving 19 bases between. CDR1 is SSHAT, CDR2 FNYEAQ, per germline (reference sequence). CDR3 size: 16 residues. The chain's CDR3 is CASSSSGIGRSYGYTF. CDR3 DNA: TGTGCCAGCAGCTCTAGCGGGATAGGGCGATCCTATGGCTACACCTTC.

V usage is TRBV28 and J usage is TRBJ1-4, with a weak D call TRBD1 (6 bases). From germline, CDR1 is MDHEN and CDR2 SYDVKM. V gave up 3 bases and J gave up 8 bases, with 16 bases separating them. The CDR3 loop spans 15 amino acids. The CDR3 DNA sequence: TGTGCCAGCAGTTTTGGGGGGCAGGAGAACGAAAAACTGTTTTTT. Translating it yields CASSFGGQENEKLFF.

This chain uses TRBV4-1 with TRBJ2-1; unclear D gene. The germline gives CDR1 MGHRA, CDR2 YSYEKL. Trimming stripped 3 bases from V and 9 bases from J, with 12 bases between. This CDR3 is 13 amino acids long. The CDR3 sequence: CASSQDLFAEQFF. In nucleotides, the CDR3 is TGCGCCAGCAGCCAGGACCTTTTCGCTGAGCAGTTCTTC.

The chain is built from TRBV6-8 and TRBJ1-5; a possible D gene is TRBD1 (6 bases). Germline V CDR1 and CDR2: MNHGY, SAAAGT. This CDR3 has 17 amino acids. Between the trimmed V and J ends, which lost 6 bases and 0 bases, there was a span of 18 bases. CDR3 coding DNA: TGTGCCAGCAGCAAAGCGGCAGGGGCTGGTAGCAATCAGCCCCAGCATTTT. Its protein is CASSKAAGAGSNQPQHF.

This clone was seen only once. V and J are TRBV11-3 and TRBJ1-4; 7 nucleotides align to TRBD1. V shed 5 bases and J 5 bases; nucleotides not matched to a gene: 8. This CDR3 spans 15 amino acids. Germline lookup yields CDR1 SGHNT and CDR2 YENEEA. This chain's CDR3 is CASSGNRGGNEKLFF. The CDR3, as DNA: TGTGCCAGCAGCGGCAACAGGGGCGGGAATGAAAAACTGTTTTTT.

The chain links TRBV9 to TRBJ2-3, with 12 bases that match TRBD2. Per germline, CDR1 SGDLS and CDR2 YYNGEE. V trimming: 0 bases; J trimming: 4 bases; junction bases outside the gene matches: 0. The CDR3 is made up of 15 amino acids. For the CDR3, the DNA is TGTGCCAGCAGCGTAGGACTAGCGGGGGCAGATACGCAGTATTTT. Translation: CASSVGLAGADTQYF.

This chain uses TRBV18 with TRBJ2-7; tentative D call: TRBD2 (6 bases). The CDR3 extends over 13 amino acids. Trimming removed 3 bases at V and 7 bases at J, with 13 bases between. Germline CDR1 reads KGHSH; CDR2 reads LQKENI. The DNA for the CDR3 is TGTGCCAGCTCACCTTCGACAGCGGGTGAGCAGTACGTC. It yields the protein CASSPSTAGEQYV.

This clone is a singleton in its sample. The gene calls are TRBV5-1 and TRBJ2-3, with TRBD1 matching over 7 bases. Germline V gene data show CDR1 as SGHRS and CDR2 as YFSETQ. V was clipped by 5 bases and J by 0 bases; unmatched bases: 9. CDR3 length: 16 residues. CDR3 loop: CASRSKGQTSTDTQYF. DNA of the CDR3: TGCGCCAGCAGATCCAAGGGACAGACTAGCACAGATACGCAGTATTTT.

The chain joins TRBV28 to TRBJ2-5, with D possibly TRBD2 on 5 matching bases. The CDR3 covers 14 residues. Germline V CDR1 and CDR2: MDHEN, SYDVKM. The V and J ends lost 6 bases and 0 bases respectively, with 11 bases between them. DNA of the CDR3: TGTGCCAGCAGCGGGATAGGGTACCAAGAGACCCAGTACTTC. Encoded protein: CASSGIGYQETQYF.

This chain uses TRBV23-1 with TRBJ2-3, with a possible D match to TRBD2 (6 bases). TRBV23-1 is known as an ORF, though its function is uncertain. The CDR3 loop spans 13 amino acids. Trimming removed 6 bases from V and 7 bases from J, with 14 bases in between. DNA for the CDR3: TGCGCCAGCAGCTTCCAGGAGGGGAATACGCAGTATTTT. Protein: CASSFQEGNTQYF.

The chain links TRBV19 to TRBJ2-2, with TRBD1 matching over 10 bases. The CDR3 consists of 14 residues. Germline V CDR1 and CDR2: LNHDA, SQIVND (reference sequence). With 9 bases clipped from V and 4 bases from J, the junction kept 5 bases outside the gene matches. The CDR3 region is CASDRGLVTGELFF. CDR3 in DNA: TGTGCCAGCGACAGGGGGCTGGTCACCGGGGAGCTGTTTTTT.

The rearrangement uses TRBV28 and TRBJ2-1; D remains ambiguous. V was shortened by 5 bases and J by 0 bases, with 11 bases between the two germline ends. CDR3 length: 15 residues. Germline-derived CDR1 and CDR2 are MDHEN and SYDVKM. The CDR3 is CASSPPGGSYNEQFF. CDR3 DNA sequence: TGTGCCAGCAGTCCTCCGGGCGGCTCCTACAATGAGCAGTTCTTC.

For the CDR3, the DNA is TGTGCCAGCATCCAGGGGGGGTATGGCTACACCTTC. Amino acid sequence: CASIQGGYGYTF. This chain uses TRBV6-8 with TRBJ1-2; 7 positions match TRBD1. CDR1 and CDR2 (germline): MNHGY, SAAAGT. This CDR3 has 12 residues. The V segment lost 7 bases and the J segment 5 bases; nucleotides outside the gene matches: 4.

This clone was seen a handful of times. In DNA, the CDR3 is TGTGCCAGTAGACAGGGTCCGGGCAATCAGCCCCAGCATTTT. Translation: CASRQGPGNQPQHF. The chain carries TRBV28 and TRBJ1-5, with 7 positions matching TRBD1. The V and J ends lost 9 bases and 2 bases, in that order; junction bases with no gene match: 7. The CDR3 spans 14 residues. Germline V gene sequence: CDR1 MDHEN, CDR2 SYDVKM. Full variable domain (rest looked up from reference TRBV28 and TRBJ1-5): DVKVTQSSRYLVKRTGEKVFLECVQDMDHENMFWYRQDPGLGLRLIYFSYDVKMKEKGDIPEGYSVSREKKERFSLILESASTNQTSMYLCASRQGPGNQPQHFGDGTRLSIL.

The chain joins TRBV12-5 to TRBJ2-3, with 7 positions matching TRBD1. Germline V CDR1 and CDR2: LGHNT, FRNRAP. CDR3 length: 15 amino acids. After removal of 5 bases from V and 2 bases from J, the junction contained 7 bases not matched to a gene. CDR3 in DNA: TGTGCTAGTGGTACAGGACAGGACATCACAGATACGCAGTATTTT. Translation: CASGTGQDITDTQYF.

Points on this clone: The junction departs from the called germline gene at one end, perhaps through a read error. V and J are TRBV19 and TRBJ1-2; D perhaps matches TRBD1 (5 bases). Germline V CDR1 and CDR2: LNHDA, SQIVND (reference sequence). The CDR3 spans 13 residues. The CDR3 region is CASSDGGIYGYIF. The DNA for the CDR3 is TGTGCCAGTAGTGACGGGGGGATCTATGGCTACATCTTC.